One T cell receptor (beta chain) is described in this entry. Its antigen is unknown. This entry is derived from a study of post-analysis software for immune sequencing data. Across the study: Relapsing-remitting, secondary progressive and progressive-relapsing courses of multiple sclerosis were included. Findings and caveats of the study: Elevated frequency relative to controls characterized about 5 TRBV segments in patients, TRBV5-6, TRBV5-1 and TRBV20-1 among them. Significantly decreased normalized Chao1 diversity was recorded for multiple sclerosis patients relative to controls. Samples sharing a preparation batch grouped tightly together when assessed by F measure.

CDR1 and CDR2 from the germline V gene are MNHEY and SVGAGI. V lost 2 bases to trimming and J lost 9 bases; unmatched junction nucleotides: 13. This CDR3 has 17 residues. TCR beta libraries were prepared from cDNA with unique molecular identifiers. From around 1 to 10 million T cells, 400,000 to 550,000 cDNA molecules were obtained. TCRdb reprocessed the PCR reads with MiXCR, giving one entry per CDR3 protein. This sample yields about 430,000 distinct CDR3 sequences, of which over 30% are seen a single time; around 8% belongs to the top ten. The source of this sequence is a girl aged 2 to 10 with multiple sclerosis. The sample consisted of blood. The chain is built from TRBV6-5 and TRBJ2-1; 10 bases match TRBD1. The CDR3 region has the DNA TGTGCCAGCAGTTACCTAGGAATGACAGGGGGCCATGGTGAGCAGTTCTTC. It is translated as CASSYLGMTGGHGEQFF.